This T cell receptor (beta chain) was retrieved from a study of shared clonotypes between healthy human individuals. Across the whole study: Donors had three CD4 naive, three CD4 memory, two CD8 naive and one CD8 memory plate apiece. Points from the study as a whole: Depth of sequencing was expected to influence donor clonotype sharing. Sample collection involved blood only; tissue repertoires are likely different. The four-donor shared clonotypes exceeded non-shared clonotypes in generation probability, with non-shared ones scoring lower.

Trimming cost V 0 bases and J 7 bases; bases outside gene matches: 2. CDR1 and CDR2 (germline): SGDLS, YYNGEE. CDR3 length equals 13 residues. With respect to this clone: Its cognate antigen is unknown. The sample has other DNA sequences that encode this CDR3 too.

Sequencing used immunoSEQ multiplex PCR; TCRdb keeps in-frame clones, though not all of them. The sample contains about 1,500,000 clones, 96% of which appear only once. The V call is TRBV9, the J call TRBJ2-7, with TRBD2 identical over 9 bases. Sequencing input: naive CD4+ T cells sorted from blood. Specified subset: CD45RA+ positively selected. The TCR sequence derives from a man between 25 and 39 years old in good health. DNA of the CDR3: TGTGCCAGCAGCGTAGGGCTAGCGGGGGAGCAGTACTTC. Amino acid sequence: CASSVGLAGEQYF.